The rows below give T cell receptor beta chains drawn from one sample of a study of T cells in Graves' hyperthyroidism and ophthalmopathy. TCRdb reanalysed the multiplex PCR reads using MiXCR and keeps one entry per CDR3 protein. The table has approximately 720,000 distinct CDR3 sequences, about 17% seen once. Sequencing was done on a sample of blood. These receptors originate from a woman between 50 and 59 years old with Graves' hyperthyroidism that later progressed to Graves' ophthalmopathy. CDR3s include the opening cysteine and the closing phenylalanine or tryptophan. The order of the fields is D gene, J gene, CDR3 length, clone size, V gene, CDR3 DNA, CDR3 protein. A D gene is named only where the DNA matches it firmly. Clone size is shown for a subset of rows, as once, few, many or a class of expanded clone.

>.|TRBJ1-2|15|.|TRBV12-3/TRBV12-4
TGTGCCAGCAGTTTAAACCCCGGAAGGGCGGATGGCTACACCTTC
CASSLNPGRADGYTF
>.|TRBJ2-3|16|many|TRBV5-1
TGCGCCAGCAGCATTGGAGGGTCCTCTAGCACAGATACGCAGTATTTT
CASSIGGSSSTDTQYF
>.|TRBJ1-1|15|many|TRBV7-3
TGTGCCAGCAGCCCCTTCTTACTGCTGGGTACTGAAGCTTTCTTT
CASSPFLLLGTEAFF
>TRBD1|TRBJ2-1|14|.|TRBV19
TGTGCCAGTAGTATGACAGGGGGTAGCGGTGAGCAGTTCTTC
CASSMTGGSGEQFF
>.|TRBJ2-2|15|few|TRBV6-1
TGTGCCAGCAGTCCACAGGGTCCGGGGACCGGGGAGCTGTTTTTT
CASSPQGPGTGELFF
>.|TRBJ2-1|14|few|TRBV30
TGTGCCTGGAGTGTAAACAGGGCCTGGGGTGAGCAGTTCTTC
CAWSVNRAWGEQFF
>.|TRBJ1-5|15|few|TRBV5-4
TGTGCCAGCAGCTTGGGGCAGGGGATGCATCAGCCCCAGCATTTT
CASSLGQGMHQPQHF
>.|TRBJ1-1|16|few|TRBV6-5
TGTGCCAGCAGTTACGCCCGCAGTTTTTTGGGGACTGAAGCTTTCTTT
CASSYARSFLGTEAFF
>.|TRBJ2-3|13|.|TRBV6-1
TGTGCCAGCAGTGAAGCGAACACAGATACGCAGTATTTT
CASSEANTDTQYF
>TRBD2|TRBJ2-3|16|few|TRBV20-1
TGCAGTGTTAGGGTGGAGACGGGGGGGTTGACAGATACGCAGTATTTT
CSVRVETGGLTDTQYF
>.|TRBJ1-5|14|many|TRBV12-3/TRBV12-4
TGTGCCAGCAGTTTAAGTCAAGGCAATCAGCCCCAGCATTTT
CASSLSQGNQPQHF
>.|TRBJ1-1|13|few|TRBV19
TGTGCCACGAGAGTTACCAGCGGGACTGAAGCTTTCTTT
CATRVTSGTEAFF
>.|TRBJ2-2|15|.|TRBV13
TGTGCCAGCAGCCGGTGGAGAACGAACACCGGGGAGCTGTTTTTT
CASSRWRTNTGELFF
>.|TRBJ2-5|17|few|TRBV27
TGTGCCAGCCGGCTTAGCAGCGGGACAGTCCAGCAAGAGACCCAGTACTTC
CASRLSSGTVQQETQYF
>.|TRBJ2-5|14|few|TRBV19
TGTGCCAGTAGTATATATCGGGGAGGAGAGACCCAGTACTTC
CASSIYRGGETQYF
>.|TRBJ2-7|12|.|TRBV20-1
TGCAGTGCTAGGAGGAGCTCCTACGAGCAGTACTTC
CSARRSSYEQYF
>TRBD1|TRBJ1-2|14|many|TRBV12-3/TRBV12-4
TGTGCCAGCACCGAAACAGGGGCCAACTATGGCTACACCTTC
CASTETGANYGYTF
>.|TRBJ1-3|16|few|TRBV6-1
TGTGCCAGCAGTGAAGTCCACAGGGCTTCAGGAAACACCATATATTTT
CASSEVHRASGNTIYF
>.|TRBJ1-3|16|.|TRBV7-9
TGTGCCAGCAGCCCGGACAGCGCGCGCTCTGGAAACACCATATATTTT
CASSPDSARSGNTIYF
>TRBD1|TRBJ1-2|16|.|TRBV15
TGTGCCACCAGCAGAGATGTAATGGGACAGCGCTATGGCTACACCTTC
CATSRDVMGQRYGYTF
>.|TRBJ1-2|14|.|TRBV12-3/TRBV12-4
TGTGCCAGTCACCCGGCTGCGTCTAACTATGGCTACACCTTC
CASHPAASNYGYTF
>TRBD1|TRBJ2-3|14|.|TRBV29-1
TGCAGCACAATAGACAGGGGTAGCACAGATACGCAGTATTTT
CSTIDRGSTDTQYF
>TRBD2|TRBJ2-1|16|many|TRBV3-1
TGTGCCAGCAGCCAAGATCCAGCGGGGGGGCGCAATGAGCAGTTCTTC
CASSQDPAGGRNEQFF
>.|TRBJ2-2|15|few|TRBV10-1
TGCGCCAGCAGTGAGTCGGCGGGCCCGCCCGGGGAGCTGTTTTTT
CASSESAGPPGELFF
>TRBD1|TRBJ1-2|14|many|TRBV18
TGTGCCAGCTCACCAGGGACAGGGCACTATGGCTACACCTTC
CASSPGTGHYGYTF
>TRBD1|TRBJ1-2|15|.|TRBV20-1
TGCAGTGCAACCAGGGGGGGTCGCGGGACATTTGGCTACACCTTC
CSATRGGRGTFGYTF
>.|TRBJ1-4|14|.|TRBV5-1
TGCGCCAGCAGCCCCGGGGAAACTAATGAAAAACTGTTTTTT
CASSPGETNEKLFF
>TRBD1|TRBJ2-4|16|.|TRBV7-9
TGTGCCAGCAGCAAGGACAGGGTGGAGGCCAAAAACATTCAGTACTTC
CASSKDRVEAKNIQYF
>.|TRBJ2-5|16|.|TRBV4-1
TGCGCCAGCAGCCAAGATTTGGTACGGGGAGGAGAGACCCAGTACTTC
CASSQDLVRGGETQYF
>TRBD1|TRBJ1-5|15|.|TRBV29-1
TGCAGCGTTGTGCTAGGGGGCGTCGGTAATCAGCCCCAGCATTTT
CSVVLGGVGNQPQHF
>.|TRBJ1-3|15|.|TRBV18
TGTGCCAGCTCGGTGAGGACACGCTCTGGAAACACCATATATTTT
CASSVRTRSGNTIYF
>.|TRBJ1-2|13|.|TRBV10-1
TGCGCCAGCAGTGATGGACATAACTATGGCTACACCTTC
CASSDGHNYGYTF
>TRBD1|TRBJ1-3|16|few|TRBV29-1
TGCAGCGTGGTAATACGACAGGGATACTCTGGAAACACCATATATTTT
CSVVIRQGYSGNTIYF
>.|TRBJ2-3|14|many|TRBV11-3
TGTGCCAGCAGCCAACGGGATCTTGAGGATACGCAGTATTTT
CASSQRDLEDTQYF
>TRBD1|TRBJ1-5|15|many|TRBV2
TGTGCCAGCAGTGCCCGAAGACAGGGGAATCAGCCCCAGCATTTT
CASSARRQGNQPQHF
>TRBD1|TRBJ2-7|16|.|TRBV9
TGTGCCAGCAGCGTAGGTGGGGCAGGGGGCGTCTACGAGCAGTACTTC
CASSVGGAGGVYEQYF
>.|TRBJ1-3|17|few|TRBV7-9
TGTGCCAGCATCGAGACAGGAGCGATATTCTCTGGAAACACCATATATTTT
CASIETGAIFSGNTIYF
>TRBD2|TRBJ2-6|17|.|TRBV29-1
TGCAGCGTTGAAGGGCGGGGGGGCGTAGCTGGGGCCAACGTCCTGACTTTC
CSVEGRGGVAGANVLTF
>.|TRBJ1-6|14|.|TRBV12-3/TRBV12-4
TGTGCCAGCAGTAAGGAGTCGTGGAATTCACCCCTCCACTTT
CASSKESWNSPLHF
>.|TRBJ1-1|17|.|TRBV14
TGTGCCAGCAGCCAAGATTCGGGGGGCCTAATATGGACAGAAGCTTTCTTT
CASSQDSGGLIWTEAFF
>.|TRBJ1-5|15|.|TRBV4-1
TGCGCCAGCAGCCTTATGAAGGGACCAAATCAGCCCCAGCATTTT
CASSLMKGPNQPQHF
>.|TRBJ1-1|14|many|TRBV6-5
TGTGCCAGCAGTTACGCCGAAGGGGACACTGAAGCTTTCTTT
CASSYAEGDTEAFF
>TRBD2|TRBJ2-7|16|.|TRBV4-1
TGCGCCAGCAGCCAAGGACTAGCGGGGAGCTCCTACGAGCAGTACTTC
CASSQGLAGSSYEQYF
>TRBD1|TRBJ1-4|15|many|TRBV12-3/TRBV12-4
TGTGCCAGCAGATTAAACACGGGACAGGGTTCAAAACTGTTTTTT
CASRLNTGQGSKLFF
>.|TRBJ1-2|14|.|TRBV10-3
TGTGCCATCACTCAAGACCAAGCTAACTATGGCTACACCTTC
CAITQDQANYGYTF
>TRBD1|TRBJ1-2|13|many|TRBV30
TGTGCCTGGCTAGGCAGGGGGGGTTATGGCTACACCTTC
CAWLGRGGYGYTF
>.|TRBJ2-7|13|many|TRBV20-1
TGCAGTGCAAGGACAGAGCTCTCCTACGAGCAGTACTTC
CSARTELSYEQYF
>.|TRBJ1-2|16|many|TRBV5-5
TGTGCCAGCAGCTTGTTCAGGGAATGGAGACGGGAGGGCTACACCTTC
CASSLFREWRREGYTF
>.|TRBJ1-5|14|.|TRBV27
TGTGCCAGCAGTTTAAATCCGGGGAATCAGCCCCAGCATTTT
CASSLNPGNQPQHF
>TRBD1|TRBJ1-6|16|many|TRBV11-2
TGTGCCAGCAGACCCACTCAGGGGGGGTATAATTCACCCCTCCACTTT
CASRPTQGGYNSPLHF